This is a list of T cell receptor beta chains from one sample in a study of blood T cell repertoires in COVID-19. The assay was immunoSEQ multiplex PCR, and TCRdb's table has in-frame clones only and misses some. The table records 200,000 to 300,000 clones, 84% of them present only once. The sequenced sample was peripheral blood. Receptors originate from a man aged 55 to 70 with acute or convalescent COVID-19. Each CDR3 is given with its conserved first and last residue. The D gene is left open where the match is weak. Where a row states a size, it is once, few, many or the class of an expanded clone; other rows omit it.

abundance	d_gene	v_gene	j_gene	CDR3aa	CDR3nt
-	-	TRBV5-4	TRBJ2-1	CASSLVRLANNEQFF	TGTGCCAGCAGCTTGGTGCGCCTAGCAAACAATGAGCAGTTCTTC
once	TRBD1	TRBV30	TRBJ2-1	CAWRKGQSSYNEQFF	TGTGCCTGGAGGAAGGGACAGAGCTCCTACAATGAGCAGTTCTTC
-	TRBD2	TRBV19	TRBJ2-7	CASLGRESYEQYF	TGTGCCAGTCTTGGGCGGGAGTCATACGAGCAGTACTTC
-	-	TRBV21-1	TRBJ2-7	CASSKAALYRQGGLEQYF	TGTGCCAGCAGCAAGGCCGCTCTATACAGACAGGGGGGCCTCGAGCAGTACTTC
-	-	TRBV10-3	TRBJ1-5	CAISDGQTSNQPQHF	TGTGCCATCAGTGATGGACAGACTAGCAATCAGCCCCAGCATTTT
-	TRBD2	TRBV19	TRBJ2-1	CASSSRRTSGSYNEQFF	TGTGCCAGTAGTTCCCGTCGAACTAGCGGCTCCTACAATGAGCAGTTCTTC
-	TRBD2	TRBV2	TRBJ2-2	CASRTGLALNTGELFF	TGTGCCAGCAGGACGGGACTAGCGCTGAACACCGGGGAGCTGTTTTTT
once	TRBD2	TRBV28	TRBJ2-5	CASSKPGLAGGRETQYF	TGTGCCAGCAGTAAACCGGGACTAGCGGGAGGCCGGGAGACCCAGTACTTC
-	TRBD2	TRBV24-1	TRBJ2-1	CATSDPGLFDEQFF	TGTGCCACCAGTGACCCGGGACTATTCGATGAGCAGTTCTTC
-	-	TRBV29-1	TRBJ2-5	CSVQRVETQYF	TGCAGCGTCCAGAGGGTAGAGACCCAGTACTTC
once	-	TRBV27	TRBJ1-5	CASSSQGINQPQHF	TGTGCCAGCAGTTCTCAGGGGATCAATCAGCCCCAGCATTTT
-	-	TRBV7-2	TRBJ1-5	CASSLGTSYSNQPQHF	TGTGCCAGCAGCTTGGGGACATCCTATAGCAATCAGCCCCAGCATTTT
-	-	TRBV6-2/TRBV6-3	TRBJ2-7	CASSGLTYEQYF	TGTGCCAGCAGCGGCCTCACCTACGAGCAGTACTTC
-	-	TRBV19	TRBJ1-2	CASSIDHRDGYGYTF	TGTGCCAGTAGTATAGATCACAGGGATGGCTATGGCTACACCTTC
-	TRBD1	TRBV28	TRBJ2-7	CASSPGVTRGLTAYEQYF	TGTGCCAGCAGCCCGGGGGTAACCAGGGGGCTGACAGCCTACGAGCAGTACTTC
-	TRBD1	TRBV11-2	TRBJ2-3	CASSLGTGHTDTQYF	TGTGCCAGCAGCTTGGGGACAGGGCATACAGATACGCAGTATTTT
-	-	TRBV12-3/TRBV12-4	TRBJ2-2	CASSFSNTGELFF	TGTGCCAGCAGTTTCTCGAACACCGGGGAGCTGTTTTTT
-	-	TRBV27	TRBJ2-7	CASSSRGAEDYEQYF	TGTGCCAGCAGTTCCCGGGGAGCGGAAGACTACGAGCAGTACTTC
-	TRBD1	TRBV7-9	TRBJ2-1	CASSFHDRVGAYNEQFF	TGTGCCAGCAGCTTCCATGACAGGGTAGGCGCCTACAATGAGCAGTTCTTC
once	TRBD2	TRBV3-1/TRBV3-2	TRBJ2-7	CASSLWTSGGEQYF	TGTGCCAGCAGCCTTTGGACTAGCGGTGGGGAGCAGTACTTC
-	TRBD2	TRBV7-2	TRBJ2-1	CASSLLAGGPGNEQFF	TGTGCCAGCAGCTTACTGGCGGGAGGGCCCGGTAATGAGCAGTTCTTC
-	-	TRBV9	TRBJ2-5	CASSVAPGNQETQYF	TGTGCCAGCAGCGTAGCTCCAGGGAACCAAGAGACCCAGTACTTC
-	-	TRBV12-3/TRBV12-4	TRBJ1-5	CASSLGGTQPQHF	TGTGCCAGCAGTTTGGGAGGAACCCAGCCCCAGCATTTT
-	TRBD2	TRBV4-2	TRBJ2-7	CASSREVSGRIAPYEQYF	TGTGCCAGCAGCCGAGAAGTTAGCGGGAGGATTGCTCCCTACGAGCAGTACTTC
-	-	TRBV6-5	TRBJ1-2	CASHIEAHNYGYTF	TGTGCCAGCCATATTGAGGCTCACAACTATGGCTACACCTTC
-	TRBD2	TRBV5-4	TRBJ2-7	CASTTSGREQYF	TGTGCCAGCACAACTAGCGGGAGGGAGCAGTACTTC
-	-	TRBV3-1/TRBV3-2	TRBJ1-3	CASSRHSSGNTIYF	TGTGCCAGCTCTCGACATAGCTCTGGAAACACCATATATTTT
-	-	TRBV5-1	TRBJ2-5	CASSLETVQETQYF	TGCGCCAGCAGCTTAGAGACAGTCCAAGAGACCCAGTACTTC
few	-	TRBV6-5	TRBJ1-4	CASSLRRPPEKLFF	TGTGCCAGCAGTTTGCGCCGTCCCCCTGAAAAACTGTTTTTT
-	-	TRBV5-1	TRBJ2-1	CASSLEQWNEQFF	TGCGCCAGCAGCTTGGAACAGTGGAATGAGCAGTTCTTC
-	TRBD1	TRBV4-2	TRBJ1-4	CASSPRDRGLDNEKLFF	TGTGCCAGCAGCCCCCGGGACAGGGGGCTGGATAATGAAAAACTGTTTTTT
-	TRBD2	TRBV30	TRBJ2-7	CAWSVQTDLAGGFSYEQYF	TGTGCCTGGAGTGTACAAACAGATCTAGCGGGGGGCTTCTCCTACGAGCAGTACTTC
-	-	TRBV9	TRBJ2-2	CASSVATGSGNTGELFF	TGTGCCAGCAGCGTAGCTACGGGGTCAGGGAACACCGGGGAGCTGTTTTTT